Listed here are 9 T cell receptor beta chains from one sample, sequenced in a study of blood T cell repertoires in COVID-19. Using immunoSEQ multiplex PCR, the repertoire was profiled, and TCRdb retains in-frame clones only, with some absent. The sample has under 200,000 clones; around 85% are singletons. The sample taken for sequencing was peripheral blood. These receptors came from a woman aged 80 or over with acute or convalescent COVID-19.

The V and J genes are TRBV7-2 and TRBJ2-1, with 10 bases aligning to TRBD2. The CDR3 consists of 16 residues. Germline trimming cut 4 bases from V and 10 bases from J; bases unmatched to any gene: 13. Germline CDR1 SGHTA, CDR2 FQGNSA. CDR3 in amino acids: CASSSGGAGGPKEQFF. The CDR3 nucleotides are TGTGCCAGCAGCTCCGGGGGAGCGGGAGGGCCAAAAGAGCAGTTCTTC. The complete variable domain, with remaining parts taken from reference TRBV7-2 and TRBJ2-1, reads GAGVSQSPSNKVTEKGKDVELRCDPISGHTALYWYRQSLGQGLEFLIYFQGNSAPDKSGLPSDRFSAERTGGSVSTLTIQRTQQEDSAVYLCASSSGGAGGPKEQFFGPGTRLTVL.

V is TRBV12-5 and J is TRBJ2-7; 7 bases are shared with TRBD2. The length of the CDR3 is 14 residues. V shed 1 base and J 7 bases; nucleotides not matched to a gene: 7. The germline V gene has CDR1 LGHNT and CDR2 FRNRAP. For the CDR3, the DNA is TGTGCTAGTGGTTTGGGTCTCTCAGCGGGGGAGCAGTACTTC. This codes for CASGLGLSAGEQYF.

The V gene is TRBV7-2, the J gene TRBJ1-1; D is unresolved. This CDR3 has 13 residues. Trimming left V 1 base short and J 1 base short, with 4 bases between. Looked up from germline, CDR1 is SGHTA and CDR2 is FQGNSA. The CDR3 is CASSLGQNTEAFF. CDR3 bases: TGTGCCAGCAGCTTAGGGCAGAACACTGAAGCTTTCTTT. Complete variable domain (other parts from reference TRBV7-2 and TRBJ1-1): GAGVSQSPSNKVTEKGKDVELRCDPISGHTALYWYRQSLGQGLEFLIYFQGNSAPDKSGLPSDRFSAERTGGSVSTLTIQRTQQEDSAVYLCASSLGQNTEAFFGQGTRLTVV.

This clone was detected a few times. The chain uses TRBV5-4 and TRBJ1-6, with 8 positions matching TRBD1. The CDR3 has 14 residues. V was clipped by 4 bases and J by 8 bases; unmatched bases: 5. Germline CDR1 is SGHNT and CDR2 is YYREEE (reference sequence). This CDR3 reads CASSTSGGYSPLHF. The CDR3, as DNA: TGTGCCAGCAGCACCTCAGGGGGCTATTCACCCCTCCACTTT.

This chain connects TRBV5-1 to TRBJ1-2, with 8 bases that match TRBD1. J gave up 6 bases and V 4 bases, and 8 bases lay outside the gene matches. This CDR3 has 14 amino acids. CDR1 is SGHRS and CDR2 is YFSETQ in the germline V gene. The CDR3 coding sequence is TGCGCCAGCAGCCCACGGACAGGGAAGCATGGCTACACCTTC. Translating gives CASSPRTGKHGYTF.

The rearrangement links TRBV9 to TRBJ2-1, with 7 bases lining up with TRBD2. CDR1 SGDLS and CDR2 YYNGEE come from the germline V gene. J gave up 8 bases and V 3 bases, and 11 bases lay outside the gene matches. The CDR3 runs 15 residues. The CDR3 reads CASSAQNAGAHEQFF. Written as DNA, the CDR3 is TGTGCCAGCAGCGCTCAAAACGCGGGAGCACATGAGCAGTTCTTC.

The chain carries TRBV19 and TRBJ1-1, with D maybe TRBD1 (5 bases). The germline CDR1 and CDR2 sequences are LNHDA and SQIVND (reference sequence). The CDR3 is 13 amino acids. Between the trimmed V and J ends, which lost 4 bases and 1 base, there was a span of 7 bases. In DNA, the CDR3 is TGTGCCAGTAGTAGGACAAAGAACACTGAAGCTTTCTTT. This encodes CASSRTKNTEAFF.

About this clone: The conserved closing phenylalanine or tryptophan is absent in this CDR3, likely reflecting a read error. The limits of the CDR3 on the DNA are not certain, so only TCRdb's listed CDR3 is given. This CDR3 reads CSAGPTGAD. The chain links TRBV20-1 to TRBJ1-1; whether TRBD1, the table's D call, matches the DNA was not checked. The CDR3 length is 9 residues, termini included. In germline, CDR1 is DFQATT, CDR2 SNEGSKA (reference sequence).

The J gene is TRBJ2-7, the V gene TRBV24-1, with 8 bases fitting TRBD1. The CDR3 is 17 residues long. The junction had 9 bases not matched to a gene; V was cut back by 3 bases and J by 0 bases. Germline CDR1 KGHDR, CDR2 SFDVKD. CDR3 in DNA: TGTGCCACCAGTGATCCCAGGGGACAGGAGAGCTCCTACGAGCAGTACTTC. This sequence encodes CATSDPRGQESSYEQYF.